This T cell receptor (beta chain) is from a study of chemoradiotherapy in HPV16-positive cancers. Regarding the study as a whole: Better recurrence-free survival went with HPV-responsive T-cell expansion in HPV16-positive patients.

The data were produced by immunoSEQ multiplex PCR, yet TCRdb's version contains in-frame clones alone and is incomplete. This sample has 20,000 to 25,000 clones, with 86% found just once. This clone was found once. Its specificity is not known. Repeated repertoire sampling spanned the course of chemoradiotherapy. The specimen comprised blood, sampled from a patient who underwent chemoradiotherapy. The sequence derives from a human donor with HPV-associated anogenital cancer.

The CDR3 loop reads CASSFRPGLSYEQYF. The CDR3 DNA follows: TGTGCCAGCAGTTTTCGGCCAGGGCTTTCCTACGAGCAGTACTTC. This chain uses TRBV28 with TRBJ2-7, with TRBD1 as a possible D gene (5 bases). This CDR3 has 15 amino acids. Germline V CDR1 and CDR2: MDHEN, SYDVKM. Trimming stripped 3 bases from V and 1 base from J, with 13 bases between.